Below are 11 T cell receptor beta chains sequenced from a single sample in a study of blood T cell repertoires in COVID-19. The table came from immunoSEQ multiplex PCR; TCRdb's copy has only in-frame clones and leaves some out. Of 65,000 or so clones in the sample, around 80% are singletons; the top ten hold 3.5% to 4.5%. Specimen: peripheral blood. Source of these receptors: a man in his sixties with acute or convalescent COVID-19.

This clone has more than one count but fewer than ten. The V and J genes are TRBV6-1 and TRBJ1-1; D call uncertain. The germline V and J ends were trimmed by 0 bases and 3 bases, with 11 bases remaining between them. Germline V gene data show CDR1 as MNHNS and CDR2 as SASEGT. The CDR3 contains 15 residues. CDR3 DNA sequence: TGTGCCAGCAGTGAAGCCCCTGCGGGATACACTGAAGCTTTCTTT. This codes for CASSEAPAGYTEAFF.

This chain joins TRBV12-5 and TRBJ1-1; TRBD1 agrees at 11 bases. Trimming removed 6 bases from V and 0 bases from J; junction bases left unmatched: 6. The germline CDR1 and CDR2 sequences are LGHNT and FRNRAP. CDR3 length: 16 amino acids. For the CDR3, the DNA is TGTGCTAGTGGAATATGGGACAGGGGGATGAACACTGAAGCTTTCTTT. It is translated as CASGIWDRGMNTEAFF.

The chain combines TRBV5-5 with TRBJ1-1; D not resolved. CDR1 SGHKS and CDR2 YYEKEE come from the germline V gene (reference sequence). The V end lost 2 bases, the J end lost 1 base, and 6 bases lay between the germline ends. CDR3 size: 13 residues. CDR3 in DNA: TGTGCCAGCAGCTTTCAATCGAACACTGAAGCTTTCTTT. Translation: CASSFQSNTEAFF. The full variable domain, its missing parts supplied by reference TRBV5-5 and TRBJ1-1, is DAGVTQSPTHLIKTRGQQVTLRCSPISGHKSVSWYQQVLGQGPQFIFQYYEKEERGRGNFPDRFSARQFPNYSSELNVNALLLGDSALYLCASSFQSNTEAFFGQGTRLTVV.

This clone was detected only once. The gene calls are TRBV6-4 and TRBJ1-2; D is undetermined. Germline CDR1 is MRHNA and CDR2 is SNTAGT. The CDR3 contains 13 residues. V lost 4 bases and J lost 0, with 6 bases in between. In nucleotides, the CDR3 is TGTGCCAGCAGTGCCGGTGCTAACTATGGCTACACCTTC. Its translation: CASSAGANYGYTF.

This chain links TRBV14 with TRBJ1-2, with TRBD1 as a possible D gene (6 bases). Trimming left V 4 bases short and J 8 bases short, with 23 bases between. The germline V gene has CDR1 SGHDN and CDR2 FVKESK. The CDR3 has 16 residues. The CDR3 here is CASSLSRTESLGGYTF. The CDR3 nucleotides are TGTGCCAGCAGCCTGTCCCGGACAGAAAGTCTTGGCGGCTACACCTTC.

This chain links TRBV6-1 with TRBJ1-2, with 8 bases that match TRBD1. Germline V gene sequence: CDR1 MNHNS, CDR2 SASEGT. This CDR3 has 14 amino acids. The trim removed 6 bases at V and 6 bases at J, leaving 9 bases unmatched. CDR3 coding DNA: TGTGCCAGCAGCTACAGGACAGGGCGTGATGGCTACACCTTC. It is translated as CASSYRTGRDGYTF.

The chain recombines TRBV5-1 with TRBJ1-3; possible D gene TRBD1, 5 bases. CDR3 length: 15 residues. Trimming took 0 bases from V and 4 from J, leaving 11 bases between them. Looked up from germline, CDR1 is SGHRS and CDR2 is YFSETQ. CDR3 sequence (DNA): TGCGCCAGCAGCTTGGTCGGGGGAATAGGAAACACCATATATTTT. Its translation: CASSLVGGIGNTIYF.

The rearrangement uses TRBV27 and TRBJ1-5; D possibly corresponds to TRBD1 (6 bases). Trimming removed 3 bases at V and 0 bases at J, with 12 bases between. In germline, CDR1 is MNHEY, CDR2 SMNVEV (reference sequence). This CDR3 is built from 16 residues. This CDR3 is CASSFAGAYSNQPQHF. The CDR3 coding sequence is TGTGCCAGCAGTTTTGCAGGGGCCTATAGCAATCAGCCCCAGCATTTT.

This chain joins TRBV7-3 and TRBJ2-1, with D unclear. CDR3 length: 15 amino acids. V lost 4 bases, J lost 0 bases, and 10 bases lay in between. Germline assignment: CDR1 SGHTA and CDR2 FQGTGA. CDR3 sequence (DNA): TGTGCCAGCAGCTCCTCTCCGGGCTCCTACAATGAGCAGTTCTTC. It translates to CASSSSPGSYNEQFF. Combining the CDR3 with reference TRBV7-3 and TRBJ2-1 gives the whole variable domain GAGVSQTPSNKVTEKGKYVELRCDPISGHTALYWYRQSLGQGPEFLIYFQGTGAADDSGLPNDRFFAVRPEGSVSTLKIQRTERGDSAVYLCASSSSPGSYNEQFFGPGTRLTVL.

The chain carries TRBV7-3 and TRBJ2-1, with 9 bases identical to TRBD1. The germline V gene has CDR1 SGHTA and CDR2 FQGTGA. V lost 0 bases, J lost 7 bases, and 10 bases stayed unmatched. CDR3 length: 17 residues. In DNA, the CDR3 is TGTGCCAGCAGCTTAACTTCGAGTGGGGACAGGGAAAATGAGCAGTTCTTC. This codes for CASSLTSSGDRENEQFF.

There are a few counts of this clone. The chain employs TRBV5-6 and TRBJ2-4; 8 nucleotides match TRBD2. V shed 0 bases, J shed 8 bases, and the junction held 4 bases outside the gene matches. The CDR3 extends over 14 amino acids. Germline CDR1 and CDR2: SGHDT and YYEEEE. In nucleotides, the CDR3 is TGTGCCAGCAGCTTGGTTAACGGGGGGGACATTCAGTACTTC. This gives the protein CASSLVNGGDIQYF.